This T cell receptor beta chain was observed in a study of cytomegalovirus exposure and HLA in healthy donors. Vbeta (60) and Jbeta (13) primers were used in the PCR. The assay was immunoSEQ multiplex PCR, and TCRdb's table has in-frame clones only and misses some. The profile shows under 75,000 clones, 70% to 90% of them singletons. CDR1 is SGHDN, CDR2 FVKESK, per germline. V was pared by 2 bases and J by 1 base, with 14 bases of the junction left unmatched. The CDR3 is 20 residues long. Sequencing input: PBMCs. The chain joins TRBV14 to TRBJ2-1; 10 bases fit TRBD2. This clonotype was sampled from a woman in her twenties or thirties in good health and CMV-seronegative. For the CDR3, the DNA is TGTGCCAGCAGCCAAAAGGGACTAGCGTCCTTCCGGGGGTCCTACAATGAGCAGTTCTTC. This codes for CASSQKGLASFRGSYNEQFF.